Given below is one TCR beta chain in context. As yet, its antigen is unknown. Trimming left V 3 bases short and J 4 bases short, with 12 bases between. Looked up from germline, CDR1 is SEHNR and CDR2 is FQNEAQ (reference sequence). The CDR3 has 14 amino acids. The PCR contained 60 Vbeta and 13 Jbeta primers. TCRdb keeps only in-frame clones here, not all; method: immunoSEQ multiplex PCR. The sample lists 95,000 to 150,000 clones, 73% occurring once. This sample is drawn from a study of cytomegalovirus exposure and HLA in healthy donors. Turning to the study itself: Within the Caucasian-associated ancestry cluster were roughly 82% of the roughly 380 genotyped donors. Study conclusions and caveats: Rarity marked most TCR sequences, yet some public TCRs occurred in many donors.

This chain links TRBV7-9 with TRBJ1-1; tentative D call: TRBD1 (5 bases). The TCR sequence derives from a man between 60 and 75 years old in good health and CMV-seropositive. Material for sequencing was PBMCs. CDR3 DNA sequence: TGTGCCAGCAGCTTGGAGGGGCCCAGCACTGAAGCTTTCTTT. Its protein product is CASSLEGPSTEAFF. The whole variable domain, filled in from reference TRBV7-9 and TRBJ1-1, reads DTGVSQNPRHKITKRGQNVTFRCDPISEHNRLYWYRQTLGQGPEFLTYFQNEAQLEKSRLLSDRFSAERPKGSFSTLEIQRTEQGDSAMYLCASSLEGPSTEAFFGQGTRLTVV.